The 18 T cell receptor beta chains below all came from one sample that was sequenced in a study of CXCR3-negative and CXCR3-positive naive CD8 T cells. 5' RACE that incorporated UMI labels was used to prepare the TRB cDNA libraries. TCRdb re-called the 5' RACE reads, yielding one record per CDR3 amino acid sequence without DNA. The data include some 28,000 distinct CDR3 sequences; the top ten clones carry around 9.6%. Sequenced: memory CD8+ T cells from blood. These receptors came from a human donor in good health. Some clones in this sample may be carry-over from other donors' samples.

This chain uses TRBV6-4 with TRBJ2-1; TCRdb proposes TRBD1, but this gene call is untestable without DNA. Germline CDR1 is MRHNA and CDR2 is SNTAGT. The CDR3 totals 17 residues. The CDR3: CASSDSWTGGSYKEQFF.

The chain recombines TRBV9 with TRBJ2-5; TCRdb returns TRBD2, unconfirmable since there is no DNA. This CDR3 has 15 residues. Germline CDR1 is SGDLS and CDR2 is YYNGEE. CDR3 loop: CASSVALRGEETQYF.

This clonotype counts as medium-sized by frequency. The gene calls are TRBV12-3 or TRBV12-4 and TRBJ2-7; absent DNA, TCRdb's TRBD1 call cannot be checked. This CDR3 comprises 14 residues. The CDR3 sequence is CASSYTGTGVEQYF.

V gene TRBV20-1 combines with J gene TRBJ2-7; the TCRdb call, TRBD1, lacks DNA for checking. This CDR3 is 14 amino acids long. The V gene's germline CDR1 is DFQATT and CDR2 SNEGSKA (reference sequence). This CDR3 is CSASGTGNFYEQYF.

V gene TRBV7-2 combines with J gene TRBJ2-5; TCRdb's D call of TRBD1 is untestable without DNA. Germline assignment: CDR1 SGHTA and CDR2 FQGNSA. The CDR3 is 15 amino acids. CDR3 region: CASSLYGGIQETQYF. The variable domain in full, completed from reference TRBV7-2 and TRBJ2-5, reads GAGVSQSPSNKVTEKGKDVELRCDPISGHTALYWYRQSLGQGLEFLIYFQGNSAPDKSGLPSDRFSAERTGGSVSTLTIQRTQQEDSAVYLCASSLYGGIQETQYFGPGTRLLVL.

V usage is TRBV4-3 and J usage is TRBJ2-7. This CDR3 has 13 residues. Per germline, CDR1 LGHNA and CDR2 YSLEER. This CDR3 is CASSPAYAYEQYF.

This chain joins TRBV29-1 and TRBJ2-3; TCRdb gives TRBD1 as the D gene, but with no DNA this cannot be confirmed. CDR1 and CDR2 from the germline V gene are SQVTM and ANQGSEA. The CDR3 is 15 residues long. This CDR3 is CSVEDLAGGRDTQYF.

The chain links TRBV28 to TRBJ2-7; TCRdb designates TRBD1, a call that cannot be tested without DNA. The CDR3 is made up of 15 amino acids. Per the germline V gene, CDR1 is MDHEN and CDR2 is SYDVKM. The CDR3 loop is CASSSVDRGEYEQYF.

Here the CDR3 reads CASSLTGLGVDAFF. This sequence joins TRBV12-3 or TRBV12-4 and TRBJ1-1; TCRdb proposes TRBD1, but this gene call is untestable without DNA. The CDR3 has 14 amino acids.

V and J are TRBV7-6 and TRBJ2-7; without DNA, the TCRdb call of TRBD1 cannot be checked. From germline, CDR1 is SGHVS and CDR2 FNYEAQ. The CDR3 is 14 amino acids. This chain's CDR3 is CASSNRGQGYEQYF.

The chain's CDR3 is CASSSAQMMNTEAFF. The chain uses TRBV7-9 and TRBJ1-1. The CDR3 is 15 amino acids. Looked up from germline, CDR1 is SEHNR and CDR2 is FQNEAQ (reference sequence).

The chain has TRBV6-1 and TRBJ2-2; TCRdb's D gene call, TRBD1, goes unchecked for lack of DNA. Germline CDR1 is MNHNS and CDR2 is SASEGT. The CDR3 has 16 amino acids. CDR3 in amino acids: CASSKTGAYDPGELFF.

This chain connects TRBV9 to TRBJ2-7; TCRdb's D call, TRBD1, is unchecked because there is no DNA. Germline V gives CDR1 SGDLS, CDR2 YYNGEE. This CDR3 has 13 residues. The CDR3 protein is CASSLTGDGEQYF.

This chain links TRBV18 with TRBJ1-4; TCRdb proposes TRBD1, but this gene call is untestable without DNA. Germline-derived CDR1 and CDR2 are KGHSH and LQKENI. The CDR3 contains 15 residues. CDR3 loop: CASSPRTGREEKLFF.

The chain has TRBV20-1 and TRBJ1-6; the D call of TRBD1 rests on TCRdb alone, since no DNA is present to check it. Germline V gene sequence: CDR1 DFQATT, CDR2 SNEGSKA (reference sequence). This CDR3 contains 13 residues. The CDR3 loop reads CSAREWTASPLHF.

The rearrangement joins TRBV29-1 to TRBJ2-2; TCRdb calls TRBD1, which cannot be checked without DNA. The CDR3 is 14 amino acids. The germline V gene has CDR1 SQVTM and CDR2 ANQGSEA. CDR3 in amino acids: CSVDRGLGTGELFF.

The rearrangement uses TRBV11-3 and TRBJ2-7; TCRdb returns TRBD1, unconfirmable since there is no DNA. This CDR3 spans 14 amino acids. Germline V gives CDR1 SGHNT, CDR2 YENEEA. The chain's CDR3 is CASSFGITVHEQYF.

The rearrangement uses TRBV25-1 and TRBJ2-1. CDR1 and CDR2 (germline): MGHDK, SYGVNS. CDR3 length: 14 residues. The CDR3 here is CASSEYPPNNEQFF.